Below are 28 T cell receptor beta chains sequenced from a single sample in a study of OX40 agonist ivuxolimab in advanced cancers. Sequenced by immunoSEQ multiplex PCR; TCRdb stores in-frame clones only, minus some. The data contain tens of thousands of clones, about nine tenths of them singletons. The specimen comprised CD4+ or CD8+ T cells sorted from blood, sampled in a trial of the OX40 agonist ivuxolimab. The receptors were gathered from an adult with an advanced solid tumor such as melanoma, head and neck, liver or kidney cancer.

V and J are TRBV7-8 and TRBJ1-2; 9 bases agree with TRBD1. Germline-derived CDR1 and CDR2 are SGHVS and FQNEAQ. V dropped 5 bases and J dropped 5; count of bases not matched to a gene: 6. CDR3 length equals 14 residues. CDR3: CASSESGTGYGYTF. The DNA for the CDR3 is TGTGCCAGCAGCGAAAGTGGGACAGGGTATGGCTACACCTTC.

CDR3: CASSHGSWDNSPLHF. CDR3 coding DNA: TGCGCCAGCAGCCATGGATCCTGGGATAATTCACCCCTCCACTTT. The rearrangement links TRBV4-1 to TRBJ1-6; D not resolved. The CDR3 is made up of 15 amino acids. CDR1 and CDR2 (germline): MGHRA, YSYEKL. V was trimmed by 3 bases and J by 5 bases, leaving 11 bases between them.

Written as DNA, the CDR3 is TGTGCCAGCAGTTCCGGGACTAGCGGTTACAATGAGCAGTTCTTC. Its protein product is CASSSGTSGYNEQFF. V is TRBV6-6 and J is TRBJ2-1; 11 bases are shared with TRBD2. Germline V gene data show CDR1 as MNHNY and CDR2 as SVGAGI (reference sequence). The CDR3 contains 15 residues. V lost 4 bases and J lost 4; bases outside the gene matches: 3.

This chain joins TRBV28 and TRBJ2-1; D perhaps matches TRBD1 (5 bases). Germline V gene sequence: CDR1 MDHEN, CDR2 SYDVKM. V was clipped by 7 bases and J by 0 bases, with 19 bases between them. The CDR3 sequence is 17 residues long. CDR3 in amino acids: CASTSAGSVSSYNEQFF. CDR3 coding DNA: TGTGCCAGCACCTCGGCAGGGTCGGTCAGCTCCTACAATGAGCAGTTCTTC.

The gene calls are TRBV5-1 and TRBJ1-6; D possibly corresponds to TRBD1 (5 bases). CDR1 and CDR2 (germline): SGHRS, YFSETQ. The germline V and J ends were trimmed by 2 bases and 7 bases, with 16 bases remaining between them. This CDR3 spans 16 amino acids. In nucleotides, the CDR3 is TGCGCCAGCAGCTTCAATGCGGGGGAAGGGAATTCACCCCTCCACTTT. As protein: CASSFNAGEGNSPLHF.

V usage is TRBV12-5 and J usage is TRBJ1-1, with D possibly TRBD1 on 6 matching bases. V was shortened by 6 bases and J by 5 bases, with 13 bases between the two germline ends. Germline CDR1 and CDR2: LGHNT and FRNRAP. The CDR3 consists of 13 residues. CDR3 bases: TGTGCTAGTGGCTACCGAGGGGGGACTGAAGCTTTCTTT. Translating it yields CASGYRGGTEAFF.

CDR3 sequence: CASSLGPPAYNEQFF. DNA of the CDR3: TGTGCCAGCAGCCTGGGGCCCCCCGCCTACAATGAGCAGTTCTTC. The gene calls are TRBV7-3 and TRBJ2-1, with a tentative D call TRBD1 (5 bases). The V end lost 5 bases, the J end lost 2 bases, and 13 bases lay between the germline ends. CDR1 is SGHTA, CDR2 FQGTGA, per germline. The CDR3 has 15 residues.

The chain recombines TRBV7-8 with TRBJ2-7, with 10 bases identical to TRBD1. Germline V CDR1 and CDR2: SGHVS, FQNEAQ. The length of the CDR3 is 13 residues. J lost 3 bases, V lost 6 bases, and 2 bases had no gene match. Here the CDR3 DNA reads TGTGCCAGCAGGAGGGACAGGGGCTACGAGCAGTACTTC. It translates to CASRRDRGYEQYF.

V usage is TRBV5-1 and J usage is TRBJ2-1; 14 bases are shared with TRBD2. Germline V gene lookup returns CDR1 SGHRS and CDR2 YFSETQ. V shed 4 bases, J shed 15 bases, and the junction held 6 bases outside the gene matches. This CDR3 spans 13 amino acids. The CDR3 sequence: CASSVGTSGSRFF. The CDR3 DNA is TGCGCCAGCAGCGTCGGGACTAGCGGGAGTCGGTTCTTC.

The rearrangement uses TRBV19 and TRBJ2-7; 10 nucleotides match TRBD1. The CDR3 covers 15 residues. The germline V gene has CDR1 LNHDA and CDR2 SQIVND (reference sequence). The V segment lost 2 bases and the J segment 4 bases; nucleotides outside the gene matches: 5. The chain's CDR3 is CASSITGTGDYEQYF. The CDR3 DNA reads as TGTGCCAGTAGTATAACCGGGACAGGGGATTACGAGCAGTACTTC.

V and J are TRBV5-1 and TRBJ2-1, with 9 bases aligning to TRBD1. The CDR3 sequence is 17 residues long. The germline CDR1 and CDR2 sequences are SGHRS and YFSETQ. Trimming took 5 bases from V and 3 from J; bases not matched to a gene: 12. The CDR3 DNA reads as TGCGCCAGCAGATATGACAGGGGGTTCAGTAGCTACAATGAGCAGTTCTTC. The encoded protein is CASRYDRGFSSYNEQFF.

The chain recombines TRBV6-5 with TRBJ1-5; a weak D match, TRBD1 (5 bases). V shed 6 bases and J shed 4 bases, with 7 bases lying between them. The CDR3 extends over 12 amino acids. Germline V gene data show CDR1 as MNHEY and CDR2 as SVGAGI. The CDR3 spells CASRGPNQPQHF. The CDR3, as DNA: TGTGCCAGCAGGGGACCGAATCAGCCCCAGCATTTT.

V usage is TRBV6-6 and J usage is TRBJ1-2, with 9 bases fitting TRBD1. Trimming at V came to 7 bases and at J to 1 base, leaving 7 bases not matched to a gene. This CDR3 region has 15 residues. Germline CDR1 MNHNY, CDR2 SVGAGI (reference sequence). The CDR3 protein is CASIRGDRDNYGYTF. Here the CDR3 DNA reads TGTGCCAGCATCAGGGGGGACAGGGATAACTATGGCTACACCTTC.

This chain connects TRBV4-1 to TRBJ2-4; D might be TRBD2 (6 bases). From germline, CDR1 is MGHRA and CDR2 YSYEKL. This CDR3 has 16 amino acids. V lost 4 bases, J lost 3 bases, and 16 bases lay in between. CDR3 DNA sequence: TGCGCCAGCAGCCCCGGGGGATGGGTGGACAAAAACATTCAGTACTTC. Its translation is CASSPGGWVDKNIQYF.

This clone has just one count. The chain couples TRBV6-1 to TRBJ1-2, with TRBD1 matching over 8 bases. V was pared by 3 bases and J by 5 bases, with 5 bases of the junction left unmatched. Per the germline V gene, CDR1 is MNHNS and CDR2 is SASEGT. This CDR3 spans 14 amino acids. The CDR3 bases are TGTGCCAGCAGTGAGACAGGGGATGGGTATGGCTACACCTTC. This sequence encodes CASSETGDGYGYTF.

The chain employs TRBV5-1 and TRBJ1-1; D might be TRBD1 (6 bases). This CDR3 is 15 amino acids long. V lost 4 bases, J lost 0 bases, and 13 bases lay in between. Germline V gene data show CDR1 as SGHRS and CDR2 as YFSETQ. CDR3 in DNA: TGCGCCAGCAGCCCGACAGGAAGCTTGAACACTGAAGCTTTCTTT. The encoded protein is CASSPTGSLNTEAFF.

The chain uses TRBV7-9 and TRBJ1-2; no firm D call. This CDR3 has 12 residues. Trimming pared 7 bases from V and 7 bases from J, leaving 13 bases between. In germline, CDR1 is SEHNR, CDR2 FQNEAQ (reference sequence). CDR3 nucleotides: TGTGCCAGCACTCGAAAGAACGCTGGCTACACCTTC. The encoded protein is CASTRKNAGYTF.

This clone has a handful of counts. The CDR3 loop reads CASSLSASSYEQYF. The CDR3 nucleotides read TGCGCCAGCAGCTTGTCGGCATCCTCCTACGAGCAGTACTTC. The chain couples TRBV5-1 to TRBJ2-7; D call uncertain. Germline V lookup: CDR1 SGHRS, CDR2 YFSETQ. V lost 1 base and J 0 bases, leaving 8 bases between the germline ends. The CDR3 has 14 residues.

J is TRBJ2-6 and V is TRBV7-9; 7 positions match TRBD1. The V gene end was trimmed by 5 bases and the J gene end by 2 bases; junction bases not matched to a gene: 3. CDR1 and CDR2 from the germline V gene are SEHNR and FQNEAQ (reference sequence). CDR3 size: 15 residues. CDR3 in amino acids: CASSTGTAGANVLTF. CDR3 in DNA: TGTGCCAGCAGCACCGGGACAGCTGGGGCCAACGTCCTGACTTTC.

V usage is TRBV2 and J usage is TRBJ1-5; 7 bases align to TRBD1. This CDR3 spans 13 amino acids. Germline-derived CDR1 and CDR2 are SNHLY and FYNNEI. DNA of the CDR3: TGTGCTAGCCGGAACAGGGGCGGCCAGCCCCAGCATTTT. This sequence encodes CASRNRGGQPQHF.

The chain couples TRBV2 to TRBJ2-3; no definite D call. CDR3 size: 13 residues. Germline V lookup: CDR1 SNHLY, CDR2 FYNNEI. The ends were cut back, 7 bases at V and 0 bases at J, with 8 bases in the middle. DNA for the CDR3: TGTGCCAGCAAACGGACCAGCACAGATACGCAGTATTTT. Its protein is CASKRTSTDTQYF.

V and J are TRBV18 and TRBJ2-5, with 7 bases matching TRBD2. The CDR3 runs 15 residues. Germline assignment: CDR1 KGHSH and CDR2 LQKENI. After removal of 2 bases from V and 3 bases from J, the junction contained 6 bases not matched to a gene. CDR3 nucleotide sequence: TGTGCCAGCTCACCATCAGCCCTAGCGGAAGAGACCCAGTACTTC. Translation: CASSPSALAEETQYF. The full variable domain, in which reference TRBV18 and TRBJ2-5 provide the parts outside the CDR3, is NAGVMQNPRHLVRRRGQEARLRCSPMKGHSHVYWYRQLPEEGLKFMVYLQKENIIDESGMPKERFSAEFPKEGPSILRIQQVVRGDSAAYFCASSPSALAEETQYFGPGTRLLVL.

The chain joins TRBV2 to TRBJ2-1, with 7 bases that match TRBD2. V trimming: 5 bases; J trimming: 9 bases; junction bases outside the gene matches: 4. CDR3 length equals 12 residues. The germline V gene encodes CDR1 SNHLY and CDR2 FYNNEI. The CDR3 loop reads CASSYSGGEQFF. CDR3 DNA: TGTGCCAGCAGTTATTCGGGAGGTGAGCAGTTCTTC. Combining the CDR3 with reference TRBV2 and TRBJ2-1 gives the whole variable domain EPEVTQTPSHQVTQMGQEVILRCVPISNHLYFYWYRQILGQKVEFLVSFYNNEISEKSEIFDDQFSVERPDGSNFTLKIRSTKLEDSAMYFCASSYSGGEQFFGPGTRLTVL.

The chain links TRBV18 to TRBJ2-7, with TRBD2 as a possible D gene (6 bases). Germline V gene lookup returns CDR1 KGHSH and CDR2 LQKENI. V shed 3 bases and J shed 6 bases, with 21 bases lying between them. The CDR3 is 16 residues long. This chain's CDR3 is CASSPKVEGTLGEQYF. CDR3 sequence (DNA): TGTGCCAGCTCACCGAAGGTGGAGGGTACTCTGGGCGAGCAGTACTTC.

V is TRBV7-9 and J is TRBJ2-7, with D hard to call. Trimming pared 1 base from V and 10 bases from J, leaving 14 bases between. The CDR3 covers 13 residues. CDR1 and CDR2 (germline): SEHNR, FQNEAQ (reference sequence). The CDR3 spells CASSLEAIASQYF. CDR3 in DNA: TGTGCCAGCAGCTTAGAGGCAATCGCTAGTCAGTACTTC.

V is TRBV5-1 and J is TRBJ2-1; 11 bases fit TRBD2. V lost 4 bases to trimming and J lost 5 bases; unmatched junction nucleotides: 5. There are 15 residues in the CDR3. Germline CDR1 is SGHRS and CDR2 is YFSETQ. The CDR3 DNA reads as TGCGCCAGCAGCCAAAAGACTAGCGGGAACAATGAGCAGTTCTTC. This codes for CASSQKTSGNNEQFF.

This chain's CDR3 is CASRGRGNYGYTF. In DNA form, the CDR3 reads TGTGCCAGCAGGGGCAGGGGGAACTATGGCTACACCTTC. The chain couples TRBV28 to TRBJ1-2, with 7 bases identical to TRBD1. The V gene end was trimmed by 6 bases and the J gene end by 2 bases; junction bases not matched to a gene: 3. The CDR3 totals 13 residues. Germline V gene lookup returns CDR1 MDHEN and CDR2 SYDVKM.

The rearrangement uses TRBV7-9 and TRBJ1-2; maybe TRBD1 (6 bases). Trimming removed 3 bases from V and 5 bases from J, with 10 bases in between. The CDR3 contains 13 residues. Germline CDR1 SEHNR, CDR2 FQNEAQ (reference sequence). The CDR3 nucleotides read TGTGCCAGCAGCTTCAGGGGACGTTATGGCTACACCTTC. It specifies CASSFRGRYGYTF.